These T cell receptor beta chains were read from a single sample in a study of memory CD4+ T cells and cytomegalovirus serostatus. Data came from immunoSEQ multiplex PCR; TCRdb stores just in-frame clones and leaves some out. The table shows about 27,000 clones, with about 70% occurring only once. Sequencing was performed on memory CD4+ T cells from blood. These receptors were obtained from an adult in good health and CMV-seronegative. Both conserved end residues are part of each CDR3. D genes are given only for firm matches. Clone sizes are given selectively: once, few, many, or a class where the clone is expanded.

j_call | v_call | clone_size | d_call | cdr3_nt | cdr3_aa
TRBJ2-4 | TRBV5-5 | . | . | TGTGCCAGCAGCCATCCCGGGACGGACGTTAACATTCAGTACTTC | CASSHPGTDVNIQYF
TRBJ1-4 | TRBV10-2 | . | TRBD1 | TGCGCCAGCAGTAAGACAGGGGCCGAGAATGAAAAACTGTTTTTT | CASSKTGAENEKLFF
TRBJ2-6 | TRBV6-5 | . | TRBD2 | TGTGCCACCCAGCGGGGGCCTGGGGCCAACGTCCTGACTTTC | CATQRGPGANVLTF
TRBJ1-2 | TRBV10-3 | . | TRBD1 | TGTGCCATCAGTGAGGGCCTTCGACAGGGAGGTCCCGATGGCTACACCTTC | CAISEGLRQGGPDGYTF
TRBJ2-1 | TRBV7-9 | few | TRBD1 | TGTGCCAGCACCACCTTGGGACAGGGGCACAATGAGCAGTTCTTC | CASTTLGQGHNEQFF
TRBJ2-5 | TRBV29-1 | . | . | TGCAGCGTTGGAGGGGTAGAAATGTTCAGAGAGACCCAGTACTTC | CSVGGVEMFRETQYF
TRBJ2-7 | TRBV4-3 | . | TRBD2 | TGCGCCAGCAGCCAAGGCAGGCGGGGGGAGCAGTACTTC | CASSQGRRGEQYF
TRBJ2-7 | TRBV6-1 | once | TRBD2 | TGTGCCAGCAGTGAAGCGTATAGGCTAGCGGGAGGTGAGCAGTACTTC | CASSEAYRLAGGEQYF
TRBJ2-3 | TRBV7-2 | . | TRBD2 | TGTGCCAGCCGGACTAGTGGCACAGATACGCAGTATTTT | CASRTSGTDTQYF
TRBJ2-3 | TRBV7-2 | medium-sized | . | TGTGCCAGCAGCTTTGGACTGCAAGATACGCAGTATTTT | CASSFGLQDTQYF
TRBJ2-1 | TRBV29-1 | . | TRBD2 | TGCAGCGTTGTGTTCGGGACTAGCGGGAGTTCTGAGCAGTTCTTC | CSVVFGTSGSSEQFF
TRBJ2-1 | TRBV5-4 | once | . | TGTGCCAGCACTGTTCAAGGACTGGGATACAATGAGCAGTTCTTC | CASTVQGLGYNEQFF
TRBJ2-7 | TRBV11-2 | . | . | TGTGCCAGCAGCCCGTACCGGGACTTAAAACAACTGAGGGAGCAGTACTTC | CASSPYRDLKQLREQYF
TRBJ2-3 | TRBV7-2 | . | TRBD2 | TGTGCCAGCAGCCCACGTAGCGGGAGCACAGATACGCAGTATTTT | CASSPRSGSTDTQYF
TRBJ1-5 | TRBV7-8 | . | . | TGTGCCAGCAGCTTAAATAGGCAGGGAGATCAGCCCCAGCATTTT | CASSLNRQGDQPQHF
TRBJ2-7 | TRBV6-5 | once | . | TGTGCCAGCAGTTACGCCGCCGTCTCTTCCTACGAGCAGTACTTC | CASSYAAVSSYEQYF
TRBJ2-5 | TRBV7-2 | . | . | TGTGCCAGCAGCTTAGAGTTAGGACGGCAAGAGACCCAGTACTTC | CASSLELGRQETQYF
TRBJ1-3 | TRBV5-4 | . | . | TGTGCCAGCAGCAGGCAGGGTCTTCCTGGAAACACCATATATTTT | CASSRQGLPGNTIYF
TRBJ1-2 | TRBV5-1 | . | . | TGCGCCAGCAGCTTGGGCAGGGGCGATGGCTACACCTTC | CASSLGRGDGYTF
TRBJ2-7 | TRBV6-5 | . | TRBD2 | TGTGCCAGCAGTTACTCGGGGGGGGGCGAGCAGTACTTC | CASSYSGGGEQYF
TRBJ2-3 | TRBV6-1 | . | TRBD1 | TGTGCCAGCACCCGGGGACAGGGGGTAGCAGATACGCAGTATTTT | CASTRGQGVADTQYF
TRBJ2-7 | TRBV28 | . | TRBD2 | TGTGCCAGCAGTTCCGGGACTAGGTTATACGAGCAGTACTTC | CASSSGTRLYEQYF
TRBJ1-2 | TRBV5-1 | once | TRBD1 | TGCGCCAGCAGCTCGAGGACAGGAGGTGGCTACACCTTC | CASSSRTGGGYTF
TRBJ1-5 | TRBV28 | . | TRBD1 | TGTGCCAGCAACTACGACAGGGGCGGGAATCAGCCCCAGCATTTT | CASNYDRGGNQPQHF
TRBJ1-5 | TRBV30 | . | TRBD1 | TGTGCCTGGAGTGTAAACAGGGGGGGGTATCAGCCCCAGCATTTT | CAWSVNRGGYQPQHF
TRBJ2-5 | TRBV11-2 | few | . | TGTGCCAGCAGCTTAATGTGGGTGGGAGGTGTCCAAGAGACCCAGTACTTC | CASSLMWVGGVQETQYF
TRBJ1-5 | TRBV7-2 | . | . | TGTGCCAGCAGCTCCCGCGGAGGGGCCAGGGACAATCAGCCCCAGCATTTT | CASSSRGGARDNQPQHF